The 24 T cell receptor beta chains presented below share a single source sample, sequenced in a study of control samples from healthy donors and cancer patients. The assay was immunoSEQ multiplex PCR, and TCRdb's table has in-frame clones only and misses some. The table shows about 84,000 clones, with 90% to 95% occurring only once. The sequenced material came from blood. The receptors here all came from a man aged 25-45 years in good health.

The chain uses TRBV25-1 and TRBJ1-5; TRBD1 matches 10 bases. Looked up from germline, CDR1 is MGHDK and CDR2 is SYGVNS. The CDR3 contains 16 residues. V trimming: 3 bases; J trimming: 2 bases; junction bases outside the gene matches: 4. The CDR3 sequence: CASSDGTGDGNQPQHF. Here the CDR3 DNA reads TGTGCCAGCAGTGACGGGACAGGGGACGGCAATCAGCCCCAGCATTTT.

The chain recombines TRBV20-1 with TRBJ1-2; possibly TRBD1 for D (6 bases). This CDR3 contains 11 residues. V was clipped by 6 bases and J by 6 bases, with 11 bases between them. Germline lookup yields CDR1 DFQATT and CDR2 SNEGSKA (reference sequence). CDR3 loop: CSALHRDGYTF. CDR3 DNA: TGCAGTGCCCTTCACAGGGATGGCTACACCTTC.

The CDR3 loop is CASSLLNRGLYEQYF. Here the CDR3 DNA reads TGTGCCAGCAGCTTACTTAACAGGGGGCTCTACGAGCAGTACTTC. This sequence joins TRBV7-2 and TRBJ2-7; 9 bases are shared with TRBD1. The CDR3 sequence is 15 residues long. V shed 2 bases and J 3 bases; nucleotides not matched to a gene: 5. Looked up from germline, CDR1 is SGHTA and CDR2 is FQGNSA. Supplemented by reference TRBV7-2 and TRBJ2-7, the full variable domain reads GAGVSQSPSNKVTEKGKDVELRCDPISGHTALYWYRQSLGQGLEFLIYFQGNSAPDKSGLPSDRFSAERTGGSVSTLTIQRTQQEDSAVYLCASSLLNRGLYEQYFGPGTRLTVT.

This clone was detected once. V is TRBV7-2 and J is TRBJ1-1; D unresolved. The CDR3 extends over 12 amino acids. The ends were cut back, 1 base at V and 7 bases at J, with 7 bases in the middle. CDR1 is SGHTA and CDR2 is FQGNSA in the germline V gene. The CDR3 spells CASSLEVGEAFF. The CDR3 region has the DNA TGTGCCAGCAGCTTAGAAGTGGGTGAAGCTTTCTTT.

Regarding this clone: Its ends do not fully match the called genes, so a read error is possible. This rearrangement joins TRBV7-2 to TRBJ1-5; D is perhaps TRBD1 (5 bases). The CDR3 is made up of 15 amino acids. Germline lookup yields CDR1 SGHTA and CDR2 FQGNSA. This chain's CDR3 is CASRFGGGSNQPQHF. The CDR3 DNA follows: TGTGCCAGCCGCTTTGGGGGAGGAAGCAATCAGCCCCAGCATTTT.

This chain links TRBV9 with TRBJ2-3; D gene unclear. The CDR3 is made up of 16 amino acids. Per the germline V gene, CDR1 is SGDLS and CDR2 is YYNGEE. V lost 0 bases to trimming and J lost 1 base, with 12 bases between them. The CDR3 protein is CASSVAPLGGTDTQYF. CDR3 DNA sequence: TGTGCCAGCAGCGTAGCCCCCCTCGGAGGCACAGATACGCAGTATTTT.

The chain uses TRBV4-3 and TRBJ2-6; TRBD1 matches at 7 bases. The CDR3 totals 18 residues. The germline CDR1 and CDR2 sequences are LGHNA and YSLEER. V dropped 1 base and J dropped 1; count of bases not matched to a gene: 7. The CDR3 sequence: CASSQAGTESSGANVLTF. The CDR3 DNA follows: TGCGCCAGCAGCCAAGCTGGGACAGAATCGTCTGGGGCCAACGTCCTGACTTTC.

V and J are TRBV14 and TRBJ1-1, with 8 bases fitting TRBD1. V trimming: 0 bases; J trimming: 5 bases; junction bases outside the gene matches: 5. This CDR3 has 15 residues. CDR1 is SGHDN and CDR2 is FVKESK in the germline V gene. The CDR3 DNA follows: TGTGCCAGCAGCCAAGACAGGGGGCTTATGACTGAAGCTTTCTTT. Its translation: CASSQDRGLMTEAFF.

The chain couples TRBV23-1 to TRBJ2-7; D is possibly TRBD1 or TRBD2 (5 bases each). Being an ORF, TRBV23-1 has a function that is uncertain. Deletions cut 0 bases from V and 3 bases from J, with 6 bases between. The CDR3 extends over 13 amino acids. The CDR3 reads CASSQSRGYEQYF. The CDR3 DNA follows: TGCGCCAGCAGTCAATCGAGGGGCTACGAGCAGTACTTC.

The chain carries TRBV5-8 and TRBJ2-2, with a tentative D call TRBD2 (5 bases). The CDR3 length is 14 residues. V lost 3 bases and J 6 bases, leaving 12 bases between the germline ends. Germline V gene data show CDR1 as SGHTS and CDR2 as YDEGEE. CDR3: CASSSNSGAGELFF. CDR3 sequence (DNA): TGTGCCAGCAGCTCGAACAGCGGTGCCGGGGAGCTGTTTTTT. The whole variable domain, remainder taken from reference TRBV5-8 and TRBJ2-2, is EAGVTQSPTHLIKTRGQQATLRCSPISGHTSVYWYQQALGLGLQFLLWYDEGEERNRGNFPPRFSGRQFPNYSSELNVNALELEDSALYLCASSSNSGAGELFFGEGSRLTVL.

CDR3 protein: CASSLPPTGYNSPLHF. The CDR3 DNA reads as TGTGCCAGCAGTCTACCTCCGACAGGGTATAATTCACCCCTCCACTTT. The rearrangement links TRBV27 to TRBJ1-6, with 7 bases lining up with TRBD1. V lost 5 bases and J lost 4; bases outside the gene matches: 8. Germline values: CDR1 MNHEY, CDR2 SMNVEV (reference sequence). The CDR3 has 16 residues.

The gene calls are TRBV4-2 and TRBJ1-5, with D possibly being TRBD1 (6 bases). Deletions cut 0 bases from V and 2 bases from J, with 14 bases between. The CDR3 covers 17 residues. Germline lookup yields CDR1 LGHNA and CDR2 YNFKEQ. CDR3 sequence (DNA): TGTGCCAGCAGCCAAGATAGGGGGGGTGAGTGCAATCAGCCCCAGCATTTT. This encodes CASSQDRGGECNQPQHF.

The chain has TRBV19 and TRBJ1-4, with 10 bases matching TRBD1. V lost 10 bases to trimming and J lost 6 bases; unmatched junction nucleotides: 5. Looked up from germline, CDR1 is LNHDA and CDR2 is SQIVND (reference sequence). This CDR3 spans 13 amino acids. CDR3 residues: CATKDRGDEKLFF. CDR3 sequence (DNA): TGTGCCACAAAGGACAGGGGGGATGAAAAACTGTTTTTT.

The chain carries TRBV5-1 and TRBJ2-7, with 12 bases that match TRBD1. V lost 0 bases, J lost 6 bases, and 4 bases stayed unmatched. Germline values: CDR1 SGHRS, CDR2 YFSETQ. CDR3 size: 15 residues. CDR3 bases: TGCGCCAGCAGCTTGGCCGGGACAGGGGGCCCCGAGCAGTACTTC. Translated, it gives CASSLAGTGGPEQYF.

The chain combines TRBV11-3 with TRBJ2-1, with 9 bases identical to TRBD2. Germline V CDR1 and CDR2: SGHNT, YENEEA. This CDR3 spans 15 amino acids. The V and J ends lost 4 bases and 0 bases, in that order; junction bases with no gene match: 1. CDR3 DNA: TGTGCCAGCAGCTCTAGCGGGACCTCCTACAATGAGCAGTTCTTC. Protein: CASSSSGTSYNEQFF.

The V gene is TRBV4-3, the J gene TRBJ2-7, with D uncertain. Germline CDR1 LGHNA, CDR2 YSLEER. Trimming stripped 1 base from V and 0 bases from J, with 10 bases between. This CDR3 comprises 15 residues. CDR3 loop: CASSQVVGSSYEQYF. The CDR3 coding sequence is TGCGCCAGCAGCCAAGTAGTGGGCAGCTCCTACGAGCAGTACTTC.

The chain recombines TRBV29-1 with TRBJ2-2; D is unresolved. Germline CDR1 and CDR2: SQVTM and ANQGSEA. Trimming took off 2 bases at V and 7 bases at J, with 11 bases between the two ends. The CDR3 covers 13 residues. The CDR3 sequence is CSVESSRFGELFF. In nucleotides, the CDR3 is TGCAGCGTTGAAAGTTCCAGGTTCGGGGAGCTGTTTTTT.

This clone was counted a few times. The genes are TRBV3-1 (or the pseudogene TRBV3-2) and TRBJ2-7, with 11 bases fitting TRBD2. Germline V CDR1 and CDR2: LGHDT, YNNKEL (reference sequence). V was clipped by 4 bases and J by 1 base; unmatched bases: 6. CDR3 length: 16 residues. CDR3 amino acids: CASSRAGTSGSYEQYF. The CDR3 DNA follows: TGTGCCAGCAGCCGCGCCGGGACTAGCGGATCCTACGAGCAGTACTTC.

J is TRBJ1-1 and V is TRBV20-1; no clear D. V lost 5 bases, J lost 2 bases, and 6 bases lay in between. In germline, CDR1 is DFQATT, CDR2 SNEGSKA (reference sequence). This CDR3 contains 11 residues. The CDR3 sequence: CSAGSNTEAFF. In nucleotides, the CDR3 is TGCAGTGCTGGATCCAACACTGAAGCTTTCTTT.

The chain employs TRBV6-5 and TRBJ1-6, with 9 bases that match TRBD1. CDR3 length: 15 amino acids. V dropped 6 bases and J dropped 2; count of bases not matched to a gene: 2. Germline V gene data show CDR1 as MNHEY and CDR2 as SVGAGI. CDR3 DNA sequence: TGTGCCAGCAGGGGGACAGGGCCCTATAATTCACCCCTCCACTTT. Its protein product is CASRGTGPYNSPLHF.

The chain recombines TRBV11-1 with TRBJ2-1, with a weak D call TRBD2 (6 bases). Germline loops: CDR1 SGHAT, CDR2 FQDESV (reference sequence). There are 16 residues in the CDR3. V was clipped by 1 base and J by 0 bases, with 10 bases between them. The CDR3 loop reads CASSLGLVSSYNEQFF. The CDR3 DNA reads TGTGCCAGCAGCTTAGGACTAGTCTCCTCCTACAATGAGCAGTTCTTC. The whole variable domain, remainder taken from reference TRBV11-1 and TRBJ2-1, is EAEVAQSPRYKITEKSQAVAFWCDPISGHATLYWYRQILGQGPELLVQFQDESVVDDSQLPKDRFSAERLKGVDSTLKIQPAELGDSAMYLCASSLGLVSSYNEQFFGPGTRLTVL.

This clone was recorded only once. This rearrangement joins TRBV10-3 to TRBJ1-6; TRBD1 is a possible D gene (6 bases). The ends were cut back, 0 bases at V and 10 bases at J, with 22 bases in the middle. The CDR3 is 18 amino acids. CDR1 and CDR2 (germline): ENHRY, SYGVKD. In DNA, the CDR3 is TGTGCCATCAGTGAGTCGAAAGTCGGGGGGGCATTGGGGTCACCCCTCCACTTT. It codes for CAISESKVGGALGSPLHF.

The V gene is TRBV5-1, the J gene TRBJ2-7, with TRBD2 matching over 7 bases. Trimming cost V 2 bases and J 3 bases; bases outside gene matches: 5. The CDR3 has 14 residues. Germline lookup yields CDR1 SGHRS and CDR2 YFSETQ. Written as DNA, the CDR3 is TGCGCCAGCAGCTTAGCGGGATCTTTCTACGAGCAGTACTTC. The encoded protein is CASSLAGSFYEQYF. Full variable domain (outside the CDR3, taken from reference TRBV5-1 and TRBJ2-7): KAGVTQTPRYLIKTRGQQVTLSCSPISGHRSVSWYQQTPGQGLQFLFEYFSETQRNKGNFPGRFSGRQFSNSRSEMNVSTLELGDSALYLCASSLAGSFYEQYFGPGTRLTVT.

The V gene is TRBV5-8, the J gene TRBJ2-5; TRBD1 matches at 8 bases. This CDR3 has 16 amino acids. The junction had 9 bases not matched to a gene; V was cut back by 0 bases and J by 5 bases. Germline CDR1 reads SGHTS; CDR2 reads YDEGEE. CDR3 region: CASSLDPGQGRETQYF. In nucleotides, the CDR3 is TGTGCCAGCAGCTTGGACCCCGGACAGGGTAGGGAGACCCAGTACTTC.